This TCR beta chain was identified in a study of CD8 T cells in ankylosing spondylitis. Using its own MiXCR run on the 5' RACE reads, TCRdb lists one record per CDR3 protein. Altogether about 240,000 distinct CDR3 sequences are present, 10% being singletons, with the ten largest covering roughly 2.5%. After removal of 1 base from V and 0 bases from J, the junction contained 6 bases not matched to a gene. CDR1 is LGHNA, CDR2 YNFKEQ, per germline. The CDR3 is 17 amino acids. Sequenced: blood, either unsorted or a sorted T cell fraction (not recorded which). J is TRBJ1-1 and V is TRBV4-2; 9 positions match TRBD1. This receptor was taken from a male donor with ankylosing spondylitis or in good health (not recorded which). CDR3 sequence reads: CASSQGTGGLMNTEAFF. As DNA, the CDR3 is TGTGCCAGCAGCCAAGGTACAGGGGGCCTCATGAACACTGAAGCTTTCTTT.